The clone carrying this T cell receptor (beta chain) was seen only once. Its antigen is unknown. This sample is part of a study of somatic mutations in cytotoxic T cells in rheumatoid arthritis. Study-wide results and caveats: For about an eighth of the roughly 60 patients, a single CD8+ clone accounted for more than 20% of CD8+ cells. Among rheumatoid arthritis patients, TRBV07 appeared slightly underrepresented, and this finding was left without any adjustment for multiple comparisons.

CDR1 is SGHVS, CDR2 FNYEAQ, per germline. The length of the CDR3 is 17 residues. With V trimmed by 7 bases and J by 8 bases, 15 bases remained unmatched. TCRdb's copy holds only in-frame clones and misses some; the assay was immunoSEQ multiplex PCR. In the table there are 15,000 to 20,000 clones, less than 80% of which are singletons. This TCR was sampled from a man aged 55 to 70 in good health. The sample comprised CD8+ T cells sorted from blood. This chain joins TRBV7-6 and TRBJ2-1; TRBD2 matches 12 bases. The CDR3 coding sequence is TGTGCCAGCACTACTATTCGGGAACTAGCGGGAGGAGATGAGCAGTTCTTC. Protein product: CASTTIRELAGGDEQFF.